These 2 T cell receptor beta chains were all obtained from the same sample, sequenced in a study of T-cell memory formation after mild COVID-19. MiXCR, applied by TCRdb to the 5' RACE reads, yields one record per CDR3 protein. The table includes just under 150,000 distinct CDR3 sequences, 6% to 7% detected once. Sequencing input: PBMCs or a T cell subset sorted from them (not recorded which). The receptors originated from an adult woman who had mild COVID-19 (a few samples of this study predate the infection). Cell type and time point are not known.

This clonotype has at least ten counts. J is TRBJ2-3 and V is TRBV20-1; possibly TRBD2 for D (6 bases). V lost 4 bases and J lost 1, with 12 bases in between. Germline lookup yields CDR1 DFQATT and CDR2 SNEGSKA (reference sequence). This CDR3 region has 14 residues. CDR3 bases: TGCAGTGCTATAGACGGGAGAGGCACAGATACGCAGTATTTT. Its protein product is CSAIDGRGTDTQYF.

The rearrangement uses TRBV5-1 and TRBJ2-2, with 8 bases lining up with TRBD2. V shed 4 bases, J shed 3 bases, and the junction held 8 bases outside the gene matches. The CDR3 is 16 residues long. From germline, CDR1 is SGHRS and CDR2 YFSETQ. DNA of the CDR3: TGCGCCAGCAGCCCCGGACTAGCCCTGTACACCGGGGAGCTGTTTTTT. Its translation is CASSPGLALYTGELFF.